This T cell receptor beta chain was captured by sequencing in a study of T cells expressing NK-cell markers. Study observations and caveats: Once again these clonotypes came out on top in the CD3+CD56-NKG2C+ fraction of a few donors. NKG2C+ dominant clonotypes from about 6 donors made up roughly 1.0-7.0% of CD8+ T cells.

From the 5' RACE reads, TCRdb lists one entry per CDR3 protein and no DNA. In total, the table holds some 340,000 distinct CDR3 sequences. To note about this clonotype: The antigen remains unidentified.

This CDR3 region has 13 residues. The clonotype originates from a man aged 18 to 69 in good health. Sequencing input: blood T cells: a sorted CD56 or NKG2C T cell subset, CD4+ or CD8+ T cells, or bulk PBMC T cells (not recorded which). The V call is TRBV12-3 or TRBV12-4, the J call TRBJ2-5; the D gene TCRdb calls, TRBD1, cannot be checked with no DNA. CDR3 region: CASRGGVWETQYF.